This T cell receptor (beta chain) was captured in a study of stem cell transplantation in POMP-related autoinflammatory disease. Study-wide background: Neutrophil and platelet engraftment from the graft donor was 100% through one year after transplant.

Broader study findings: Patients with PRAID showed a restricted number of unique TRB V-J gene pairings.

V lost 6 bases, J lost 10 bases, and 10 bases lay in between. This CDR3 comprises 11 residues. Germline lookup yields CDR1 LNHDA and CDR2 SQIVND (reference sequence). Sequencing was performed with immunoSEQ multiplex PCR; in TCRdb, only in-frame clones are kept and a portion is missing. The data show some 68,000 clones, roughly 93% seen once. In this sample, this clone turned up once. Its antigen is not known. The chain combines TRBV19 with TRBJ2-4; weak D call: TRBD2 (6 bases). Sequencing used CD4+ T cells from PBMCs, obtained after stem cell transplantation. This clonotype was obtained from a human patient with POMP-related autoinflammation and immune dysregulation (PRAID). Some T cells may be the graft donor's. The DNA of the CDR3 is TGTGCCAGTAGGGATGGGAGGATTCAGTACTTC. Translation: CASRDGRIQYF.